This T cell receptor (beta chain) was retrieved from a study of early T cells in non-severe SARS-CoV-2 infection. Study-level background: Unsorted whole blood bulk RNA was sequenced, with unpaired chains.

cDNA molecules, individually, were tagged with unique molecular identifiers. TCRdb reprocessed the 5' RACE reads with MiXCR, giving one entry per CDR3 protein. The sample consists of 45,000 to 75,000 distinct CDR3 sequences, roughly 12% of them appearing once. Note on this clonotype: Its target is unknown.

Findings and caveats of the study: In VDJdb matching, anti-spike CD8 responses were favored while private and CD4 specificities went missing.

This CDR3 region has 10 residues. Germline V gene data show CDR1 as DFQATT and CDR2 as SNEGSKA (reference sequence). Trimming pared 5 bases from V and 1 base from J, leaving 2 bases between. J is TRBJ1-1 and V is TRBV20-1; no firm D call. Sequences were obtained from whole blood. This receptor was taken from an adult who was a healthcare worker with PCR-confirmed SARS-CoV-2 infection or an uninfected control (not recorded which). For the CDR3, the DNA is TGCAGTGCTCGGAACACTGAAGCTTTCTTT. Protein: CSARNTEAFF.